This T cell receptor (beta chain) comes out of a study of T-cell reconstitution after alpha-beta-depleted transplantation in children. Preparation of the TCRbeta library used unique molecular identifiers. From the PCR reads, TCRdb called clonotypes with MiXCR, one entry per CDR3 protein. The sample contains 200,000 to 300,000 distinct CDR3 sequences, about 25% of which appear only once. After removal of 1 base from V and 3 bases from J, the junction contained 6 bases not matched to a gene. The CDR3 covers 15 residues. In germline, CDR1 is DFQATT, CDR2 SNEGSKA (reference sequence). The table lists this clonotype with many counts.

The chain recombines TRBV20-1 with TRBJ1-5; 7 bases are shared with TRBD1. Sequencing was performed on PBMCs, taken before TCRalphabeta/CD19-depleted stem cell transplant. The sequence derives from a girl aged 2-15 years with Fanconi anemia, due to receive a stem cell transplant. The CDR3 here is CSARGETGYNQPQHF. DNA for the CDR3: TGCAGTGCTAGAGGGGAGACAGGGTACAATCAGCCCCAGCATTTT.